This TCR beta chain originates from a study of breast tumors, draining lymph nodes, adjacent tissues. Using its own MiXCR run on the multiplex PCR reads, TCRdb lists one record per CDR3 protein. Seen here are 120,000 or so distinct CDR3 sequences, around 20% observed once, and the top ten hold about 3.7%. Study-wide findings and caveats: Tumors had less TCR diversity than lymph nodes, more than nontumor tissue. That most tumor T cells come from lymph nodes remained unproven. Tumor and nontumor repertoires were significantly more similar in luminal-like than in basal-like breast cancer. Data fit most tumor T cells coming from lymph node, expanding in tumor.

This clonotype was seen at least ten times. Its antigen is not known. Breast cancer patients provided tissue from their axillary draining lymph nodes. The sample was axillary lymph node tissue. The source of this sequence is a female donor with breast cancer. Some clones in this sample may be carry-over from other donors' samples.

CDR3 in DNA: TGTGCCACCAGCGATGGAGGAGATACGCAGTATTTT. It codes for CATSDGGDTQYF. The chain couples TRBV24-1 to TRBJ2-3, with D possibly matching TRBD2 (5 bases). The CDR3 totals 12 residues. The V and J ends lost 7 bases and 5 bases respectively, with 9 bases between them. The germline gives CDR1 KGHDR, CDR2 SFDVKD.